This note documents a single TCR beta chain sequence. Genomic DNA of each subset was evenly split across several immunoSEQ plates. Clones were sequenced by immunoSEQ multiplex PCR, and TCRdb holds only the in-frame ones, with some missing. The sample holds more than 2 million clones; around 93% are singletons and the top ten take around 1.7%. CD45RO-negative, CCR7-positively selected cells formed the naive CD8 fraction, excluding terminally differentiated effector memory CD45RA+ cells. This record belongs to a study of shared clonotypes between healthy human individuals. Germline V gene sequence: CDR1 MNHEY, CDR2 SMNVEV (reference sequence). V lost 2 bases and J lost 6, with 10 bases in between. The CDR3 runs 14 residues.

The sample consisted of naive CD8+ T cells from PBMCs. This TCR derives from a man younger than 30 in good health. Some clones in this sample may be carry-over from other donors' samples. This chain uses TRBV27 with TRBJ2-2; D unclear. CDR3 in DNA: TGTGCCAGCAGTTTAGGTGGCGTCCCCGGGGAGCTGTTTTTT. Translated: CASSLGGVPGELFF.